Below, 26 T cell receptor beta chains from the same sample are listed, as sequenced in a study of T-cell reconstitution after alpha-beta-depleted transplantation in children. During its preparation, the TCRbeta library received unique molecular identifiers. From the PCR reads, TCRdb called clonotypes with MiXCR, one entry per CDR3 protein. The sample contains fewer than 500,000 distinct CDR3 sequences, 43% of which appear only once. The specimen was PBMCs, collected before TCRalphabeta/CD19-depleted stem cell transplant. These receptors came from a girl aged 2-15 years with aplastic anemia, due to receive a stem cell transplant.

In this sample, this clonotype turned up a few times. This sequence joins TRBV5-1 and TRBJ2-2; 8 bases map to TRBD1. This CDR3 has 17 residues. With 4 bases clipped from V and 0 bases from J, the junction kept 8 bases outside the gene matches. The germline CDR1 and CDR2 sequences are SGHRS and YFSETQ. CDR3: CASSKQPTGANTGELFF. DNA of the CDR3: TGCGCCAGCAGCAAGCAACCGACAGGGGCGAACACCGGGGAGCTGTTTTTT. Complete variable domain (other parts from reference TRBV5-1 and TRBJ2-2): KAGVTQTPRYLIKTRGQQVTLSCSPISGHRSVSWYQQTPGQGLQFLFEYFSETQRNKGNFPGRFSGRQFSNSRSEMNVSTLELGDSALYLCASSKQPTGANTGELFFGEGSRLTVL.

Ten or more counts support this clonotype. V usage is TRBV5-1 and J usage is TRBJ2-7; D is perhaps TRBD1 or TRBD2 (5 bases each). CDR1 and CDR2 (germline): SGHRS, YFSETQ. The CDR3 consists of 12 residues. V lost 4 bases and J lost 4, with 9 bases in between. DNA of the CDR3: TGCGCCAGCAGCCGGGACGGATACGAGCAGTACTTC. Translating gives CASSRDGYEQYF.

This clonotype was recorded a few times. This chain uses TRBV20-1 with TRBJ1-3; D may be TRBD1 (5 bases). Trimming cost V 5 bases and J 5 bases, with 13 bases left between them. The germline V gene has CDR1 DFQATT and CDR2 SNEGSKA (reference sequence). The CDR3 length is 13 residues. CDR3 in DNA: TGCAGTGCTCTGGGGGATTATCGAAACACCATATATTTT. This codes for CSALGDYRNTIYF.

The chain employs TRBV15 and TRBJ2-5; D unclear. CDR1 LNHNV and CDR2 YYDKDF come from the germline V gene (reference sequence). Between the trimmed V and J ends, which lost 4 bases and 4 bases, there was a span of 10 bases. This CDR3 has 13 residues. In DNA, the CDR3 is TGTGCCACCAGCACCATATCGAGAGAGACCCAGTACTTC. This encodes CATSTISRETQYF.

This clonotype came up a few times. The V and J genes are TRBV7-9 and TRBJ1-1; a weak D match, TRBD1 (5 bases). V was shortened by 2 bases and J by 5 bases, with 9 bases between the two germline ends. Germline loops: CDR1 SEHNR, CDR2 FQNEAQ (reference sequence). The CDR3 runs 13 residues. CDR3 coding DNA: TGTGCCAGCAGCTTAATCCAGGGAACTGAAGCTTTCTTT. Translation gives CASSLIQGTEAFF. Combining the CDR3 with reference TRBV7-9 and TRBJ1-1 gives the whole variable domain DTGVSQNPRHKITKRGQNVTFRCDPISEHNRLYWYRQTLGQGPEFLTYFQNEAQLEKSRLLSDRFSAERPKGSFSTLEIQRTEQGDSAMYLCASSLIQGTEAFFGQGTRLTVV.

This clonotype was observed at least ten times. Written as DNA, the CDR3 is TGTGCCAGCAGTTACCGTATGATAGCGGCCACCCCGAACACCGGGGAGCTGTTTTTT. Its protein is CASSYRMIAATPNTGELFF. This chain connects TRBV6-5 to TRBJ2-2; perhaps TRBD2 as D (6 bases). Trimming left V 2 bases short and J 0 bases short, with 19 bases between. This CDR3 is 19 amino acids long. Germline loops: CDR1 MNHEY, CDR2 SVGAGI.

The chain links TRBV5-1 to TRBJ2-2, with 7 bases identical to TRBD1. From germline, CDR1 is SGHRS and CDR2 YFSETQ. The CDR3 contains 16 residues. V was pared by 4 bases and J by 2 bases, with 8 bases of the junction left unmatched. The CDR3 loop reads CASSPGGQTNTGELFF. CDR3 nucleotide sequence: TGCGCCAGCAGCCCTGGGGGACAGACAAACACCGGGGAGCTGTTTTTT.

The chain recombines TRBV5-1 with TRBJ2-3, with TRBD2 matching over 9 bases. Trimming removed 1 base from V and 1 base from J; junction bases left unmatched: 4. CDR1 SGHRS and CDR2 YFSETQ come from the germline V gene. CDR3 length: 16 residues. This CDR3 reads CASSLLAGKGTDTQYF. Here the CDR3 DNA reads TGCGCCAGCAGCTTGCTAGCGGGGAAGGGCACAGATACGCAGTATTTT.

This clonotype showed up just a few times. The CDR3 DNA follows: TGTGCCAGCAGCGTGGGACAGGTGAACACTGAAGCTTTCTTT. Its protein product is CASSVGQVNTEAFF. The rearrangement uses TRBV7-2 and TRBJ1-1; 8 bases map to TRBD1. Germline lookup yields CDR1 SGHTA and CDR2 FQGNSA. V was pared by 5 bases and J by 0 bases, with 2 bases of the junction left unmatched. The CDR3 runs 14 residues.

The chain carries TRBV4-3 and TRBJ2-1, with a possible D match to TRBD1 (6 bases). The CDR3 covers 17 residues. From germline, CDR1 is LGHNA and CDR2 YSLEER. With 1 base removed from V and 9 bases from J, the gap between germline ends came to 22 bases. The CDR3 sequence: CASSQGPMAVRGGEQFF. As DNA, the CDR3 is TGCGCCAGCAGCCAAGGCCCCATGGCCGTCAGGGGTGGTGAGCAGTTCTTC.

This clonotype showed up many times. V and J are TRBV20-1 and TRBJ2-1; perhaps D is TRBD1 or TRBD2 (5 bases each). Germline V gives CDR1 DFQATT, CDR2 SNEGSKA (reference sequence). This CDR3 spans 14 amino acids. V was cut by 7 bases and J by 0 bases, with 13 bases left in between. CDR3 coding DNA: TGCAGTGTTAGGGGACGCCACTCCTACAATGAGCAGTTCTTC. It is translated as CSVRGRHSYNEQFF.

This clonotype was recorded many times. V usage is TRBV12-3 or TRBV12-4 and J usage is TRBJ2-5; TRBD1 might be the D (6 bases). The CDR3 totals 13 residues. V shed 4 bases and J shed 3 bases, with 9 bases lying between them. The CDR3 sequence is CASSYGGKETQYF. Here the CDR3 DNA reads TGTGCCAGCAGTTATGGGGGCAAAGAGACCCAGTACTTC.

This clonotype was observed many times. V and J are TRBV20-1 and TRBJ1-4; 10 bases are shared with TRBD1. This CDR3 contains 12 residues. Trimming at V came to 6 bases and at J to 8 bases, leaving 3 bases not matched to a gene. Germline V gene data show CDR1 as DFQATT and CDR2 as SNEGSKA (reference sequence). The CDR3 sequence: CSARDRGEKLFF. CDR3 DNA sequence: TGCAGTGCGCGGGACAGGGGCGAAAAACTGTTTTTT.

For this clonotype: The germline gene is not matched at one end of the junction; a read error may be the cause. J is TRBJ2-1 and V is TRBV5-1, with D unresolved. The CDR3 length is 12 residues. CDR1 SGHRS and CDR2 YFSETQ come from the germline V gene. The CDR3 coding sequence is TGCGGCAGCAGCCTAGAAAGGGCTATGCAGTTCTTC. As protein: CGSSLERAMQFF.

The sample holds many counts of this clonotype. The chain links TRBV29-1 to TRBJ2-7, with 8 bases that match TRBD1. Germline CDR1 SQVTM, CDR2 ANQGSEA. V shed 6 bases and J 1 base; nucleotides not matched to a gene: 11. This CDR3 is 15 amino acids long. This CDR3 reads CSVSGVDRASYEQYF. In nucleotides, the CDR3 is TGCAGCGTCTCGGGGGTGGACAGGGCGTCCTACGAGCAGTACTTC.

This clonotype was observed at least ten times. This chain links TRBV20-1 with TRBJ2-6; D call uncertain. V was pared by 6 bases and J by 0 bases, with 9 bases between. The CDR3 is 14 residues long. From germline, CDR1 is DFQATT and CDR2 SNEGSKA (reference sequence). CDR3 DNA: TGCAGTGCACCAGTCGACTCTGGGGCCAACGTCCTGACTTTC. This gives the protein CSAPVDSGANVLTF.

This clonotype was recorded only once. The chain uses TRBV7-9 and TRBJ2-1; D is ambiguous. V lost 1 base to trimming and J lost 6 bases, with 10 bases between them. Germline lookup yields CDR1 SEHNR and CDR2 FQNEAQ (reference sequence). The CDR3 consists of 14 residues. The CDR3 protein is CASSLVAAFNEQFF. CDR3 DNA: TGTGCCAGCAGCTTAGTGGCGGCATTCAATGAGCAGTTCTTC.

This chain connects TRBV12-3 or TRBV12-4 to TRBJ2-3; TRBD2 agrees at 7 bases. The trim removed 5 bases at V and 1 base at J, leaving 6 bases unmatched. The CDR3 consists of 15 residues. Written as DNA, the CDR3 is TGTGCCAGCAGTCCCGGACTAGTTGGCACAGATACGCAGTATTTT. It specifies CASSPGLVGTDTQYF.

This clonotype was recorded at least ten times. The rearrangement links TRBV12-3 or TRBV12-4 to TRBJ2-5; D is perhaps TRBD2 (6 bases). The CDR3 has 17 amino acids. Trimming cost V 2 bases and J 2 bases, with 18 bases left between them. For the CDR3, the DNA is TGTGCCAGCAGTTTAAGATTTTGGGACTTCACTCAAGAGACCCAGTACTTC. Translated: CASSLRFWDFTQETQYF.

The chain carries TRBV6-1 and TRBJ2-7; maybe TRBD2 (6 bases). V was pared by 5 bases and J by 1 base, with 18 bases between. The CDR3 loop spans 16 amino acids. The germline CDR1 and CDR2 sequences are MNHNS and SASEGT. Written as DNA, the CDR3 is TGTGCCAGCAGTCCTGGGGGGACTTTGGGTTCCTACGAGCAGTACTTC. It codes for CASSPGGTLGSYEQYF.

The rearrangement joins TRBV2 to TRBJ1-5, with 7 bases aligning to TRBD1. Germline V CDR1 and CDR2: SNHLY, FYNNEI. This CDR3 region has 15 residues. J gave up 9 bases and V 5 bases, and 13 bases lay outside the gene matches. CDR3 nucleotides: TGTGCCAGCAGTCAAACTGGGACAGAGATGATGCCCCAGCATTTT. Amino acids: CASSQTGTEMMPQHF.

This clonotype was seen many times. The V call is TRBV20-1, the J call TRBJ2-5; 12 positions match TRBD2. Germline values: CDR1 DFQATT, CDR2 SNEGSKA (reference sequence). Trimming cost V 2 bases and J 3 bases; bases outside gene matches: 7. CDR3 length equals 16 residues. The CDR3 DNA sequence: TGCAGTGCTAGATCCTGGGCTAGCGGGAGGGAAGAGACCCAGTACTTC. This sequence encodes CSARSWASGREETQYF.

The chain joins TRBV5-6 to TRBJ2-5; 7 nucleotides match TRBD1. Germline trimming cut 4 bases from V and 2 bases from J; bases unmatched to any gene: 11. CDR1 SGHDT and CDR2 YYEEEE come from the germline V gene. The CDR3 is 16 residues long. The CDR3 region is CASSREGARVQETQYF. DNA for the CDR3: TGTGCCAGCAGCCGCGAGGGGGCGAGGGTTCAAGAGACCCAGTACTTC.

This clonotype occurred a few times. The chain uses TRBV18 and TRBJ2-7; 8 bases line up with TRBD2. V lost 6 bases and J lost 6; bases outside the gene matches: 13. Germline loops: CDR1 KGHSH, CDR2 LQKENI. The CDR3 is 15 amino acids. CDR3 loop: CASSPPGLGTAEQYF. The CDR3 DNA reads as TGTGCCAGCTCGCCGCCGGGACTAGGAACGGCCGAGCAGTACTTC.

This clonotype occurred many times. The chain recombines TRBV28 with TRBJ1-2; D might be TRBD1 (6 bases). CDR1 MDHEN and CDR2 SYDVKM come from the germline V gene. CDR3 length: 17 residues. V gave up 5 bases and J gave up 3 bases, with 22 bases separating them. CDR3 in amino acids: CASSQPHRQDGYYGYTF. CDR3 nucleotide sequence: TGTGCCAGCAGTCAACCACATCGACAGGACGGATACTATGGCTACACCTTC.

This clonotype was observed a handful of times. This chain links TRBV12-5 with TRBJ2-1; no definite D call. Per the germline V gene, CDR1 is LGHNT and CDR2 is FRNRAP. Trimming pared 0 bases from V and 9 bases from J, leaving 9 bases between. This CDR3 comprises 13 residues. For the CDR3, the DNA is TGTGCTAGTGGTTTGGTACTTTTGGGTGAGCAGTTCTTC. Protein sequence: CASGLVLLGEQFF.